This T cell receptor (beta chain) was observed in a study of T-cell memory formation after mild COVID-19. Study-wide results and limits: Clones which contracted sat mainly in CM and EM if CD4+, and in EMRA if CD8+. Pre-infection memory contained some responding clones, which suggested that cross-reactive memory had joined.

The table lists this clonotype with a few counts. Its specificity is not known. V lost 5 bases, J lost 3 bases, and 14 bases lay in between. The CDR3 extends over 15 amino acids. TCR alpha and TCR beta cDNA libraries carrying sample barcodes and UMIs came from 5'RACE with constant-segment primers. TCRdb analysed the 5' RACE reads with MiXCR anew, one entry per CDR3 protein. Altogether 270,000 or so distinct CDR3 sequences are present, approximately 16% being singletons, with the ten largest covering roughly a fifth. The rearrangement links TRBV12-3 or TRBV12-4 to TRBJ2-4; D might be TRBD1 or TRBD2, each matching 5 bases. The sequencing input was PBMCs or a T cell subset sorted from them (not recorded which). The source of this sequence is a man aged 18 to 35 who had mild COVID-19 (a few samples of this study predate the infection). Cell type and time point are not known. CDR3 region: CASSPPGDLKNIQYF. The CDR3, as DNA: TGTGCCAGCAGTCCCCCCGGGGACCTCAAAAACATTCAGTACTTC.